A single sample is the source of the 26 T cell receptor beta chains below, sequenced in a study of blood T cell repertoires in COVID-19. Profiled with immunoSEQ multiplex PCR; TCRdb holds only in-frame clones, not every one. The sample yields some 230,000 clones, 85% seen once. The material sequenced was peripheral blood. These receptors all stem from a man in his forties with acute or convalescent COVID-19.

The V gene is TRBV9, the J gene TRBJ1-4; 10 bases match TRBD1. Losses at the gene ends were 6 bases for V and 6 bases for J; bases not matched to a gene: 8. The CDR3 has 15 amino acids. Germline values: CDR1 SGDLS, CDR2 YYNGEE. The CDR3 DNA reads as TGTGCCAGCAACCGGATGGGGACAGGGGATGAAAAACTGTTTTTT. This sequence encodes CASNRMGTGDEKLFF. Full variable domain (missing parts from reference TRBV9 and TRBJ1-4): DSGVTQTPKHLITATGQRVTLRCSPRSGDLSVYWYQQSLDQGLQFLIQYYNGEERAKGNILERFSAQQFPDLHSELNLSSLELGDSALYFCASNRMGTGDEKLFFGSGTQLSVL.

The chain joins TRBV5-6 to TRBJ1-4; 7 bases fit TRBD1. Germline CDR1 and CDR2: SGHDT and YYEEEE. Trimming removed 4 bases from V and 3 bases from J; junction bases left unmatched: 9. The CDR3 has 16 amino acids. In nucleotides, the CDR3 is TGTGCCAGCAGCCTCGGGACAGCCTATTCTAATGAAAAACTGTTTTTT. Residues: CASSLGTAYSNEKLFF.

V and J are TRBV6-1 and TRBJ1-1; 8 bases are shared with TRBD1. The germline gives CDR1 MNHNS, CDR2 SASEGT. This CDR3 is 15 amino acids long. V trimming: 6 bases; J trimming: 3 bases; junction bases outside the gene matches: 9. The CDR3 reads CASRPGTGYYTEAFF. Here the CDR3 DNA reads TGTGCCAGCAGACCCGGGACAGGCTATTACACTGAAGCTTTCTTT.

The genes are TRBV5-5 and TRBJ2-1, with D unresolved. The CDR3 is made up of 13 amino acids. V lost 0 bases, J lost 7 bases, and 8 bases lay in between. Germline CDR1 reads SGHKS; CDR2 reads YYEKEE (reference sequence). CDR3 sequence: CASSLDWLNEQFF. The CDR3 coding sequence is TGTGCCAGCAGCTTGGATTGGCTGAATGAGCAGTTCTTC. The complete variable domain, with remaining parts taken from reference TRBV5-5 and TRBJ2-1, reads DAGVTQSPTHLIKTRGQQVTLRCSPISGHKSVSWYQQVLGQGPQFIFQYYEKEERGRGNFPDRFSARQFPNYSSELNVNALLLGDSALYLCASSLDWLNEQFFGPGTRLTVL.

The CDR3 DNA follows: TGTGCCAGCAGCTTGAGAGGAGGAGTTGAAGCTTTCTTT. Its translation: CASSLRGGVEAFF. This sequence joins TRBV7-6 and TRBJ1-1; D uncertain. The CDR3 is made up of 13 amino acids. In germline, CDR1 is SGHVS, CDR2 FNYEAQ. The V end was cut by 3 bases, the J end by 7 bases, with 12 bases between.

The chain uses TRBV28 and TRBJ1-2; 8 nucleotides align to TRBD1. Germline CDR1 and CDR2: MDHEN and SYDVKM. The ends lost 6 bases at V and 0 bases at J; junction bases unmatched: 12. The CDR3 spans 17 residues. The DNA for the CDR3 is TGTGCCAGCAGGTCGGAGACCGGGACAGGTACTAACTATGGCTACACCTTC. This gives the protein CASRSETGTGTNYGYTF.

V is TRBV6-5 and J is TRBJ2-7; D might be TRBD2 (5 bases). Trimming cost V 6 bases and J 5 bases, with 20 bases left between them. The CDR3 consists of 15 residues. Per germline, CDR1 MNHEY and CDR2 SVGAGI. The CDR3 loop reads CASRVAGKVFDEQYF. The CDR3 coding sequence is TGTGCCAGCAGAGTGGCCGGGAAAGTGTTCGACGAGCAGTACTTC.

The chain is built from TRBV10-3 and TRBJ1-1, with D perhaps TRBD1 (6 bases). The germline CDR1 and CDR2 sequences are ENHRY and SYGVKD. This CDR3 is 12 amino acids long. Trimming took 6 bases from V and 7 from J, leaving 12 bases between them. The DNA for the CDR3 is TGTGCCATCAGCGAGACAGGATTTGAAGCTTTCTTT. This encodes CAISETGFEAFF.

The chain links TRBV29-1 to TRBJ2-1; TRBD2 agrees at 10 bases. The V segment lost 5 bases and the J segment 1 base; nucleotides outside the gene matches: 5. CDR3 length: 15 residues. Germline V gene data show CDR1 as SQVTM and CDR2 as ANQGSEA. CDR3 DNA: TGCAGCGTTAAAACAGCGGGGGGGTCCTACAATGAGCAGTTCTTC. Its protein is CSVKTAGGSYNEQFF.

The chain recombines TRBV14 with TRBJ2-1, with no clear D. CDR3 length: 14 amino acids. V was pared by 6 bases and J by 5 bases, with 14 bases between. The germline V gene has CDR1 SGHDN and CDR2 FVKESK. Written as DNA, the CDR3 is TGTGCCAGCAGGCGAGCATTAGGAGACAATGAGCAGTTCTTC. Translated: CASRRALGDNEQFF.

This clone was seen more than once but under ten times. The J gene is TRBJ1-1, the V gene TRBV20-1, with no clear D. This CDR3 has 13 residues. Germline V gene sequence: CDR1 DFQATT, CDR2 SNEGSKA (reference sequence). Between the trimmed V and J ends, which lost 3 bases and 6 bases, there was a span of 14 bases. The CDR3 coding sequence is TGCAGTGCTAGTGTTACTCTACGTCCTGAAGCTTTCTTT. Amino acid sequence: CSASVTLRPEAFF.

The gene calls are TRBV7-2 and TRBJ1-1; maybe TRBD1 (5 bases). Trimming shortened V by 6 bases and J by 6 bases, and 14 bases separated the two germline ends. CDR3 length equals 13 residues. CDR1 and CDR2 (germline): SGHTA, FQGNSA. Here the CDR3 DNA reads TGTGCCAGCAGTTGGGGCCCGTCCTCTGAAGCTTTCTTT. Its protein product is CASSWGPSSEAFF.

The J gene is TRBJ1-4, the V gene TRBV12-3 or TRBV12-4; 7 bases match TRBD1. The junction had 2 bases not matched to a gene; V was cut back by 6 bases and J by 7 bases. This CDR3 comprises 12 residues. This CDR3 reads CASSPGGEKLFF. CDR3 in DNA: TGTGCCAGCAGCCCAGGGGGTGAAAAACTGTTTTTT.

This rearrangement joins TRBV11-2 to TRBJ2-1, with D possibly matching TRBD2 (8 bases). Trimming stripped 7 bases from V and 8 bases from J, with 21 bases between. This CDR3 comprises 15 residues. CDR1 is SGHAT and CDR2 is FQNNGV in the germline V gene. The CDR3, as DNA: TGTGCCAGCACAAGGGGGACTAGGGGGCTCGATGAGCAGTTCTTC. It codes for CASTRGTRGLDEQFF.

The chain has TRBV28 and TRBJ2-7; no clear D gene. The V gene lost 6 bases and the J gene lost 3 bases, with 9 bases spanning the gap. The CDR3 spans 12 residues. CDR1 MDHEN and CDR2 SYDVKM come from the germline V gene. The CDR3 DNA follows: TGTGCCAGCAGCGTTACAGTCTACGAGCAGTACTTC. Translation: CASSVTVYEQYF.

The rearrangement links TRBV10-1 to TRBJ1-6; possible D gene TRBD1, 5 bases. The CDR3 extends over 14 amino acids. Germline assignment: CDR1 WNHNN and CDR2 SYGVQD (reference sequence). Trimming stripped 2 bases from V and 8 bases from J, with 10 bases between. CDR3 protein: CASSEGRDDSPLHF. CDR3 nucleotide sequence: TGCGCCAGCAGTGAGGGCAGGGATGATTCACCCCTCCACTTT.

Only one count was recorded for this clone. The chain has TRBV7-3 and TRBJ1-1; a weak D match, TRBD1 (6 bases). Trimming cost V 5 bases and J 7 bases, with 14 bases left between them. The CDR3 runs 13 residues. CDR1 is SGHTA, CDR2 FQGTGA, per germline. CDR3 region: CASSPGTNREAFF. The CDR3 DNA sequence: TGTGCCAGCAGCCCTGGGACAAACCGTGAAGCTTTCTTT.

This clone turned up a few times. The chain uses TRBV27 and TRBJ2-7; 9 positions match TRBD1. The CDR3 consists of 16 residues. V gave up 5 bases and J gave up 3 bases; unmatched junction bases: 11. Germline lookup yields CDR1 MNHEY and CDR2 SMNVEV (reference sequence). The CDR3 DNA reads TGTGCCAGCAGTCCCGTCTCGACAGGGGGATACTACGAGCAGTACTTC. This sequence encodes CASSPVSTGGYYEQYF.

The J gene is TRBJ1-5, the V gene TRBV21-1; TRBD1, the D gene given by the table, was not confirmed from the DNA. TRBV21-1 is listed as a pseudogene. This CDR3 is 17 amino acids long. CDR3 loop: CASWKHNKDRGNQPQHF. The CDR3 nucleotides are TGTGCCAGCTGGAAACATAATAAGGACAGGGGCAATCAGCCCCAGCATTTT.

This clone is a singleton in its sample. CDR3 region: CATSTSGGSWGPQYF. CDR3 DNA: TGTGCCACCTCGACTAGCGGGGGGTCTTGGGGACCCCAGTACTTC. The chain has TRBV5-4 and TRBJ2-5; 13 bases align to TRBD2. Unmatched junction bases numbered 14, after V lost 9 bases and J lost 9 bases. The CDR3 spans 15 residues. Looked up from germline, CDR1 is SGHNT and CDR2 is YYREEE (reference sequence).

V is TRBV2 and J is TRBJ1-1; 8 positions match TRBD1. Trimming cost V 5 bases and J 10 bases; bases outside gene matches: 3. Germline CDR1 SNHLY, CDR2 FYNNEI. The CDR3 consists of 11 residues. The CDR3 nucleotides are TGTGCCAGCAGTAGCGACAGGGGAGCTTTCTTT. Amino acid sequence: CASSSDRGAFF.

The chain recombines TRBV6-2 or TRBV6-3 with TRBJ1-2, with D maybe TRBD1 (5 bases). This CDR3 has 13 residues. Germline-derived CDR1 and CDR2 are MNHEY and SVGEGT. Between the trimmed V and J ends, which lost 6 bases and 6 bases, there was a span of 14 bases. The CDR3 DNA reads as TGTGCCAGCAGCCGGACACCACTCAATGGCTACACCTTC. This encodes CASSRTPLNGYTF.

The chain recombines TRBV6-5 with TRBJ1-1, with D possibly being TRBD1 (5 bases). This CDR3 has 15 residues. The germline V gene has CDR1 MNHEY and CDR2 SVGAGI. Trimming took 6 bases from V and 3 from J, leaving 17 bases between them. The CDR3 protein is CASSLNIDRHTEAFF. DNA for the CDR3: TGTGCCAGCAGCCTAAATATAGACAGACACACTGAAGCTTTCTTT.

The chain joins TRBV5-1 to TRBJ2-7; 11 bases align to TRBD1. V lost 4 bases and J lost 2; bases outside the gene matches: 11. Germline V CDR1 and CDR2: SGHRS, YFSETQ. The CDR3 has 17 amino acids. As DNA, the CDR3 is TGCGCCAGCAGCGTAACGCCCCCGGGACAGGGGGCCTACGAGCAGTACTTC. It specifies CASSVTPPGQGAYEQYF.

The chain has TRBV9 and TRBJ1-1; 7 bases are shared with TRBD1. CDR3 length: 17 residues. The V segment lost 3 bases and the J segment 8 bases; nucleotides outside the gene matches: 19. CDR1 is SGDLS, CDR2 YYNGEE, per germline. In nucleotides, the CDR3 is TGTGCCAGCAGCGAGGGGGTCGGCACGGGACAGCGCTTAGAAGCTTTCTTT. Translated, it gives CASSEGVGTGQRLEAFF. Supplemented by reference TRBV9 and TRBJ1-1, the full variable domain reads DSGVTQTPKHLITATGQRVTLRCSPRSGDLSVYWYQQSLDQGLQFLIQYYNGEERAKGNILERFSAQQFPDLHSELNLSSLELGDSALYFCASSEGVGTGQRLEAFFGQGTRLTVV.

The V and J genes are TRBV28 and TRBJ1-2, with 9 bases aligning to TRBD1. The CDR3 has 15 amino acids. V dropped 3 bases and J dropped 5; count of bases not matched to a gene: 7. Germline-derived CDR1 and CDR2 are MDHEN and SYDVKM. The CDR3 spells CASSFPQGAVYGYTF. The DNA for the CDR3 is TGTGCCAGCAGTTTTCCACAGGGGGCGGTGTATGGCTACACCTTC.